The sequence of this T cell receptor beta chain was determined in a study of response to subunit inactivated influenza vaccine. Overall study findings and caveats: It was the authors' suggestion that each seasonal influenza vaccination recruits few new T cells.

TCRdb analysed the RT-PCR reads with MiXCR anew, one entry per CDR3 protein. The sample includes roughly 670,000 distinct CDR3 sequences, around 15% of them seen just once. In this sample, this clonotype turned up a few times. Its antigen is unidentified. From germline, CDR1 is LNHNV and CDR2 YYDKDF (reference sequence). With 0 bases removed from V and 2 bases from J, the gap between germline ends came to 12 bases. CDR3 size: 16 residues. This receptor was taken from a man in his fifties who received an inactivated influenza vaccine. This material consisted of PBMCs from blood, taken 14 to 15 days before vaccination. The J gene is TRBJ2-3, the V gene TRBV15; no firm D call. CDR3 sequence reads: CATSRDPGDSTDTQYF. The CDR3 DNA reads TGTGCCACCAGCAGAGATCCAGGCGATTCCACAGATACGCAGTATTTT.